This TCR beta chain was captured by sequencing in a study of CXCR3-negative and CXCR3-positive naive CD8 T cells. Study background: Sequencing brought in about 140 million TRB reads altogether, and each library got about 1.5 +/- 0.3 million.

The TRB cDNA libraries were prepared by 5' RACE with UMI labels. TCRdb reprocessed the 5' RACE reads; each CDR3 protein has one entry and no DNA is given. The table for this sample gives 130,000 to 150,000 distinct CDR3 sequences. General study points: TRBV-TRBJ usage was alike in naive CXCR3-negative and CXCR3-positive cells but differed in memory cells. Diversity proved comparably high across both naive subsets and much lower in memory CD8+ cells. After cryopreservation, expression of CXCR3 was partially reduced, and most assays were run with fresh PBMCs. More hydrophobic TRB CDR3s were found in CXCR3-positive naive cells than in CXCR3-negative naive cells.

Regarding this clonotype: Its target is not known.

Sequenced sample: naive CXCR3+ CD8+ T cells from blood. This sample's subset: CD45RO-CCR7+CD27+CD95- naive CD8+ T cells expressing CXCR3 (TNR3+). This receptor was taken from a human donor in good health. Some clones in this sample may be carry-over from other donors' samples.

CDR3 sequence reads: CASSLAGPPYEQYF. The J gene is TRBJ2-7, the V gene TRBV7-2; TCRdb outputs TRBD2, but without DNA this stays unchecked. Germline V gene data show CDR1 as SGHTA and CDR2 as FQGNSA. The CDR3 extends over 14 amino acids.